Shown below are 12 T cell receptor beta chains from a single sample sequenced in a study of blood T cell repertoires in COVID-19. Clones were read by immunoSEQ multiplex PCR, and TCRdb kept only the in-frame ones, dropping some. The repertoire includes some 180,000 clones, around 88% of them detected once, and around 20% sits in the top ten. The material sequenced was peripheral blood. These receptors were obtained from a woman in her 70s who had recovered from COVID-19.

The V call is TRBV5-1, the J call TRBJ1-2; no clear D gene. V was cut by 0 bases and J by 4 bases, with 25 bases left in between. Germline loops: CDR1 SGHRS, CDR2 YFSETQ. The CDR3 sequence is 19 residues long. Written as DNA, the CDR3 is TGCGCCAGCAGCTTGGATGGGCGAGGGCAGACTCCGGATGGCTATGGCTACACCTTC. It specifies CASSLDGRGQTPDGYGYTF.

The J gene is TRBJ2-7, the V gene TRBV7-9; D is uncertain. Germline assignment: CDR1 SEHNR and CDR2 FQNEAQ (reference sequence). The CDR3 contains 13 residues. V was clipped by 5 bases and J by 0 bases, with 8 bases between them. The CDR3 loop reads CASSPYSSYEQYF. The DNA of the CDR3 is TGTGCCAGCAGCCCCTACTCCTCCTACGAGCAGTACTTC.

The CDR3 here is CASTAGGTGELFF. The CDR3 nucleotides are TGCGCCAGCACAGCGGGGGGGACCGGGGAGCTGTTTTTT. This rearrangement joins TRBV10-2 to TRBJ2-2, with TRBD2 identical over 10 bases. Germline-derived CDR1 and CDR2 are WSHSY and SAAADI. The CDR3 is 13 residues long. The trim removed 7 bases at V and 5 bases at J, leaving 1 base unmatched.

The chain couples TRBV18 to TRBJ2-7; maybe TRBD2 (5 bases). Germline CDR1 and CDR2: KGHSH and LQKENI. V was shortened by 3 bases and J by 5 bases, with 17 bases between the two germline ends. The CDR3 has 15 residues. This chain's CDR3 is CASSPDGDFGDEQYF. CDR3 coding DNA: TGTGCCAGCTCACCGGACGGGGATTTTGGGGACGAGCAGTACTTC. The full variable domain, with the rest looked up from reference TRBV18 and TRBJ2-7, is NAGVMQNPRHLVRRRGQEARLRCSPMKGHSHVYWYRQLPEEGLKFMVYLQKENIIDESGMPKERFSAEFPKEGPSILRIQQVVRGDSAAYFCASSPDGDFGDEQYFGPGTRLTVT.

This clone was detected only once. This CDR3 reads CAPPRTSGRASPTQYF. The DNA for the CDR3 is TGTGCCCCCCCGCGGACTAGCGGGAGGGCCTCTCCTACGCAGTATTTT. The J gene is TRBJ2-3, the V gene TRBV10-3, with 15 bases identical to TRBD2. There are 16 residues in the CDR3. J lost 8 bases, V lost 11 bases, and 14 bases had no gene match. The germline CDR1 and CDR2 sequences are ENHRY and SYGVKD.

V gene TRBV5-5 combines with J gene TRBJ1-2; 8 bases agree with TRBD1. The CDR3 runs 16 residues. J gave up 2 bases and V 6 bases, and 12 bases lay outside the gene matches. The germline V gene encodes CDR1 SGHKS and CDR2 YYEKEE (reference sequence). CDR3 DNA sequence: TGTGCCAGCACCCCAGGACAGGGTGGGACCAACTATGGCTACACCTTC. Translated: CASTPGQGGTNYGYTF.

The chain recombines TRBV9 with TRBJ1-4; D is perhaps TRBD1 (6 bases). CDR1 and CDR2 from the germline V gene are SGDLS and YYNGEE. Trimming took 9 bases from V and 4 from J, leaving 13 bases between them. The CDR3 contains 13 residues. CDR3 bases: TGTGCCACGACGGGCAGGGGTAATGAAAAACTGTTTTTT. Protein: CATTGRGNEKLFF.

This clone was seen just once. The chain has TRBV18 and TRBJ1-2; TRBD1 is a possible D gene (5 bases). Germline V CDR1 and CDR2: KGHSH, LQKENI. The CDR3 is 12 amino acids. V dropped 3 bases and J dropped 6 bases, with 8 bases sitting between them. The CDR3 nucleotides read TGTGCCAGCTCACCGTCGGGGGATGGCTACACCTTC. Its translation is CASSPSGDGYTF.

This clone was recorded once. This sample includes further DNA sequences coding for the same CDR3. This chain joins TRBV6-5 and TRBJ1-2; D perhaps matches TRBD1 (5 bases). The CDR3 totals 12 residues. V lost 8 bases and J lost 8, with 15 bases in between. CDR1 is MNHEY, CDR2 SVGAGI, per germline. DNA for the CDR3: TGTGCCAGCTCACCGGGGGGGTACGGCTACACCTTC. This sequence encodes CASSPGGYGYTF.

The chain recombines TRBV10-3 with TRBJ1-2, with 7 bases that match TRBD1. This CDR3 is built from 13 residues. From germline, CDR1 is ENHRY and CDR2 SYGVKD. V lost 4 bases to trimming and J lost 4 bases; unmatched junction nucleotides: 3. The CDR3: CAISAGTVYGYTF. CDR3 DNA: TGTGCCATCAGTGCAGGGACAGTCTATGGCTACACCTTC.

The chain uses TRBV5-1 and TRBJ2-3; 10 bases are shared with TRBD1. This CDR3 comprises 17 residues. The V gene end was trimmed by 2 bases and the J gene end by 3 bases; junction bases not matched to a gene: 9. CDR1 and CDR2 (germline): SGHRS, YFSETQ. The CDR3 here is CASSFRDRGFGTDTQYF. The DNA of the CDR3 is TGCGCCAGCAGCTTCCGGGACAGGGGTTTCGGGACAGATACGCAGTATTTT. The complete variable domain, with remaining parts taken from reference TRBV5-1 and TRBJ2-3, reads KAGVTQTPRYLIKTRGQQVTLSCSPISGHRSVSWYQQTPGQGLQFLFEYFSETQRNKGNFPGRFSGRQFSNSRSEMNVSTLELGDSALYLCASSFRDRGFGTDTQYFGPGTRLTVL.

CDR3 nucleotide sequence: TGTGCCAGCAGCTTACCTCAGGGACAAGAGACCCAGTACTTC. Translation gives CASSLPQGQETQYF. V usage is TRBV7-9 and J usage is TRBJ2-5; maybe TRBD1 (5 bases). V was cut by 2 bases and J by 2 bases, with 9 bases left in between. The germline V gene has CDR1 SEHNR and CDR2 FQNEAQ (reference sequence). The CDR3 runs to 14 residues.